These 15 T cell receptor beta chains originate from one sample sequenced in a study of vaccination effects on CD4 cells after COVID-19. TCRdb's table, derived via immunoSEQ multiplex PCR, lists solely in-frame clones and lacks some. The table has 45,000 to 65,000 clones, 78% seen once; the top ten hold around 4%. The antigens of these receptors remain unknown. Cells that had been cultured for approximately ten days were the source of isolated CD4+ T cells. Participants each got two BNT162b2 or mRNA-1273 vaccine doses. The sequenced sample was CD4+ T cells from PBMCs cultured without peptide, obtained after COVID-19 vaccination. These receptor sequences come from a human donor who received a COVID-19 vaccine.

V is TRBV27 and J is TRBJ2-6; D not certain. Germline lookup yields CDR1 MNHEY and CDR2 SMNVEV (reference sequence). The CDR3 is made up of 13 amino acids. V gave up 11 bases and J gave up 0 bases, with 8 bases separating them. The CDR3 nucleotides read TGTGCCTGCCGTAGCTCTGGGGCCAACGTCCTGACTTTC. Translated, it gives CACRSSGANVLTF.

This chain joins TRBV28 and TRBJ1-4; D is undetermined. The V end was cut by 5 bases, the J end by 0 bases, with 10 bases between. Germline loops: CDR1 MDHEN, CDR2 SYDVKM. This CDR3 comprises 15 residues. The CDR3 is CASSRPTSTNEKLFF. CDR3 in DNA: TGTGCCAGCAGTCGCCCGACGTCAACTAATGAAAAACTGTTTTTT. Based on the CDR3 plus reference TRBV28 and TRBJ1-4, the full variable domain is DVKVTQSSRYLVKRTGEKVFLECVQDMDHENMFWYRQDPGLGLRLIYFSYDVKMKEKGDIPEGYSVSREKKERFSLILESASTNQTSMYLCASSRPTSTNEKLFFGSGTQLSVL.

This clone was recorded a few times. The genes are TRBV28 and TRBJ1-6; D is possibly TRBD1 (6 bases). Per germline, CDR1 MDHEN and CDR2 SYDVKM. There are 14 residues in the CDR3. Trimming pared 4 bases from V and 8 bases from J, leaving 12 bases between. The CDR3 loop reads CASSSGTNYSPLHF. CDR3 in DNA: TGTGCCAGCAGTTCCGGGACAAATTATTCACCCCTCCACTTT.

The V call is TRBV7-2, the J call TRBJ1-3; D gene uncertain. Germline CDR1 SGHTA, CDR2 FQGNSA. V gave up 5 bases and J gave up 0 bases, with 14 bases separating them. The CDR3 extends over 16 amino acids. CDR3 sequence reads: CASSLTIWRSGNTIYF. The CDR3 nucleotides read TGTGCCAGCAGCCTAACGATTTGGCGCTCTGGAAACACCATATATTTT.

J is TRBJ1-2 and V is TRBV27; 7 positions agree with TRBD1. V lost 0 bases, J lost 8 bases, and 12 bases stayed unmatched. CDR1 MNHEY and CDR2 SMNVEV come from the germline V gene (reference sequence). The CDR3 extends over 16 amino acids. CDR3 sequence (DNA): TGTGCCAGCAGTTTATCAGGGAAGGGGGCTTTTGGGGGCTACACCTTC. Translated, it gives CASSLSGKGAFGGYTF.

The V call is TRBV2, the J call TRBJ2-2; 9 bases fit TRBD1. V shed 6 bases, J shed 4 bases, and the junction held 12 bases outside the gene matches. The CDR3 is 17 residues long. Germline V gives CDR1 SNHLY, CDR2 FYNNEI. The CDR3 DNA is TGTGCCAGCAGCGAGGGACAGGGACGTTCCGGCACCGGGGAGCTGTTTTTT. Translation gives CASSEGQGRSGTGELFF.

This clone has more than one count but fewer than ten. The chain uses TRBV27 and TRBJ2-3; the match to TRBD2 covers 8 bases. CDR3 size: 13 residues. Looked up from germline, CDR1 is MNHEY and CDR2 is SMNVEV (reference sequence). The J segment lost 10 bases and the V segment lost 7 bases, leaving 10 bases of the junction unmatched. This chain's CDR3 is CASNRDSGGPQYF. CDR3 DNA: TGTGCCAGCAATCGAGACAGCGGGGGACCGCAGTATTTT.

The sample holds a few counts of this clone. V is TRBV7-2 and J is TRBJ1-6; D uncertain. This CDR3 has 12 amino acids. Germline lookup yields CDR1 SGHTA and CDR2 FQGNSA. V was trimmed by 2 bases and J by 10 bases, leaving 6 bases between them. CDR3 DNA: TGTGCCAGCAGCTTAATCCAATCACCCCTCCACTTT. Translated, it gives CASSLIQSPLHF.

The chain recombines TRBV15 with TRBJ2-7; the D is unclear. The CDR3 contains 12 residues. The germline V gene has CDR1 LNHNV and CDR2 YYDKDF (reference sequence). V gave up 5 bases and J gave up 7 bases, with 12 bases separating them. The DNA of the CDR3 is TGTGCCACCAGCTTGAGGTGGGGTGAGCAGTACTTC. It specifies CATSLRWGEQYF.

Here the CDR3 reads CASSEDRGDTGELFF. CDR3 coding DNA: TGTGCCAGCAGTGAGGACAGGGGGGACACCGGGGAGCTGTTTTTT. The chain couples TRBV25-1 to TRBJ2-2; 10 bases line up with TRBD1. V gave up 3 bases and J gave up 3 bases; unmatched junction bases: 1. CDR1 and CDR2 (germline): MGHDK, SYGVNS. The length of the CDR3 is 15 residues.

This clone was seen only a few times. The rearrangement joins TRBV19 to TRBJ1-5; D gene uncertain. Germline CDR1 LNHDA, CDR2 SQIVND (reference sequence). The CDR3 consists of 13 residues. Trimming cost V 3 bases and J 3 bases, with 6 bases left between them. The CDR3 loop is CASSIRDNQPQHF. In DNA, the CDR3 is TGTGCCAGTAGTATTAGGGACAATCAGCCCCAGCATTTT.

The rearrangement links TRBV5-1 to TRBJ1-2; perhaps TRBD1 as D (6 bases). Germline CDR1 reads SGHRS; CDR2 reads YFSETQ. V was shortened by 8 bases and J by 7 bases, with 21 bases between the two germline ends. CDR3 length: 14 residues. CDR3 amino acids: CASNLAGRGSGYTF. CDR3 in DNA: TGCGCCAGTAATTTGGCAGGCAGGGGATCTGGCTACACCTTC. The full variable domain, in which reference TRBV5-1 and TRBJ1-2 provide the parts outside the CDR3, is KAGVTQTPRYLIKTRGQQVTLSCSPISGHRSVSWYQQTPGQGLQFLFEYFSETQRNKGNFPGRFSGRQFSNSRSEMNVSTLELGDSALYLCASNLAGRGSGYTFGSGTRLTVV.

The V and J genes are TRBV3-1 (or the pseudogene TRBV3-2) and TRBJ2-3; D remains unclear. Germline V gene lookup returns CDR1 LGHDT and CDR2 YNNKEL (reference sequence). The CDR3 extends over 15 amino acids. V lost 1 base, J lost 4 bases, and 12 bases lay in between. The CDR3 DNA sequence: TGTGCCAGCAGCCAAGTAAGCCACTATTCAGATACGCAGTATTTT. Its protein product is CASSQVSHYSDTQYF.

This chain connects TRBV5-6 to TRBJ2-7; TRBD2 is a possible D gene (6 bases). Germline V gives CDR1 SGHDT, CDR2 YYEEEE. V dropped 0 bases and J dropped 13 bases, with 17 bases sitting between them. The CDR3 runs 13 residues. The DNA of the CDR3 is TGTGCCAGCAGCTTGGCCTCCGGGACTCCCATATACTTC. Its translation: CASSLASGTPIYF.

This clone occurred once. The chain is built from TRBV3-1 (or the pseudogene TRBV3-2) and TRBJ2-6; the D is unclear. CDR3 size: 17 residues. Trimming left V 2 bases short and J 0 bases short, with 11 bases between. In germline, CDR1 is LGHDT, CDR2 YNNKEL (reference sequence). This chain's CDR3 is CASSQSALASGANVLTF. CDR3 in DNA: TGTGCCAGCAGCCAAAGTGCTCTCGCCTCTGGGGCCAACGTCCTGACTTTC.